The 8 T cell receptor beta chains in this list originate from one sample, sequenced in a study of blood T cell repertoires in COVID-19. TCRdb's table, derived via immunoSEQ multiplex PCR, lists solely in-frame clones and lacks some. The sample has fewer than 250,000 clones, 88% seen once. The sequenced material came from peripheral blood. The receptors were sampled from a man between 65 and 80 years old with acute or convalescent COVID-19.

This chain's CDR3 is CASSHRDRGATEAFF. CDR3 sequence (DNA): TGCGCCAGCAGTCACCGGGACAGGGGGGCCACTGAAGCTTTCTTT. The chain is built from TRBV4-1 and TRBJ1-1; 11 bases are a match to TRBD1. The CDR3 is made up of 15 amino acids. Germline-derived CDR1 and CDR2 are MGHRA and YSYEKL. V lost 6 bases and J lost 4; bases outside the gene matches: 7.

The genes are TRBV7-2 and TRBJ1-1; TRBD1 matches 7 bases. J gave up 9 bases and V 5 bases, and 12 bases lay outside the gene matches. The CDR3 contains 14 residues. The germline V gene encodes CDR1 SGHTA and CDR2 FQGNSA. DNA for the CDR3: TGTGCCAGCAGCCCGGGACAGTCAACATCAAAAGCTTTCTTT. Translation: CASSPGQSTSKAFF. Based on the CDR3 plus reference TRBV7-2 and TRBJ1-1, the full variable domain is GAGVSQSPSNKVTEKGKDVELRCDPISGHTALYWYRQSLGQGLEFLIYFQGNSAPDKSGLPSDRFSAERTGGSVSTLTIQRTQQEDSAVYLCASSPGQSTSKAFFGQGTRLTVV.

This sequence joins TRBV18 and TRBJ2-7; 7 bases map to TRBD1. With V trimmed by 4 bases and J by 2 bases, 8 bases remained unmatched. CDR3 length: 15 amino acids. CDR1 is KGHSH and CDR2 is LQKENI in the germline V gene. CDR3 coding DNA: TGTGCCAGCTCACAAGAGCCGGGGACAGCCTACGAGCAGTACTTC. Translating gives CASSQEPGTAYEQYF.

This sequence joins TRBV4-2 and TRBJ1-4; D is uncertain. The V and J ends lost 1 base and 8 bases respectively, with 14 bases between them. This CDR3 spans 15 amino acids. Germline CDR1 is LGHNA and CDR2 is YNFKEQ. The CDR3 DNA sequence: TGTGCCAGCAGCCAAGTAGCAGCGGGAGGGGAAAAACTGTTTTTT. Translation: CASSQVAAGGEKLFF.

This chain joins TRBV4-1 and TRBJ2-7; the D gene is possibly TRBD2 (5 bases). Trimming left V 1 base short and J 6 bases short, with 13 bases between. Looked up from germline, CDR1 is MGHRA and CDR2 is YSYEKL. The CDR3 totals 14 residues. CDR3 nucleotide sequence: TGCGCCAGCAGCCAAGGTGAGGGTGTATCCGAGCAGTACTTC. This encodes CASSQGEGVSEQYF.

This chain links TRBV15 with TRBJ2-7; 7 bases agree with TRBD2. This CDR3 has 14 amino acids. V lost 5 bases, J lost 2 bases, and 6 bases stayed unmatched. Germline CDR1 and CDR2: LNHNV and YYDKDF (reference sequence). The CDR3 region has the DNA TGTGCCACCAGCGGTGGGGGGGGAGCCTACGAGCAGTACTTC. Amino acids: CATSGGGGAYEQYF.

Only one count was recorded for this clone. The chain uses TRBV4-2 and TRBJ1-1; possible D gene TRBD1, 5 bases. V lost 0 bases and J lost 6, with 11 bases in between. There are 14 residues in the CDR3. Germline CDR1 and CDR2: LGHNA and YNFKEQ. DNA of the CDR3: TGTGCCAGCAGCCAAGATGAAAAGGGGCCTGAAGCTTTCTTT. This codes for CASSQDEKGPEAFF.

The chain couples TRBV30 to TRBJ1-6, with a tentative D call TRBD1 (5 bases). Per the germline V gene, CDR1 is GTSNPN and CDR2 is SVGIG (reference sequence). The CDR3 extends over 14 amino acids. Trimming stripped 0 bases from V and 9 bases from J, with 12 bases between. CDR3 region: CAWSVPGRGSPLHF. The CDR3 DNA reads as TGTGCCTGGAGTGTACCAGGGCGCGGTTCACCCCTCCACTTT. Full variable domain (rest looked up from reference TRBV30 and TRBJ1-6): SQTIHQWPATLVQPVGSPLSLECTVEGTSNPNLYWYRQAAGRGLQLLFYSVGIGQISSEVPQNLSASRPQDRQFILSSKKLLLSDSGFYLCAWSVPGRGSPLHFGNGTRLTVT.